These 29 T cell receptor beta chains were all obtained from the same sample, sequenced in a study of blood T cells in healthy people across ages. Alongside a J-beta primer mix, a sample-barcoded 5' primer served in a second PCR lasting about 7 to 12 cycles. One entry per CDR3 protein results from TCRdb running MiXCR on the 5' RACE reads. The sample comprises fewer than 800,000 distinct CDR3 sequences, roughly 20% of which are singletons, and roughly 3.6% rests with the top ten. Sequenced material: blood. Receptors were obtained from a man aged 65-85 years in good health.

There are a few counts of this clonotype. V is TRBV19 and J is TRBJ2-5; 7 bases are shared with TRBD2. The CDR3 length is 12 residues. The V and J ends lost 10 bases and 4 bases, in that order; junction bases with no gene match: 6. Germline CDR1 and CDR2: LNHDA and SQIVND (reference sequence). The CDR3 DNA reads TGTGCCACCAGGTCGGGGGGAGAGACCCAGTACTTC. Translation gives CATRSGGETQYF. Looking up the rest from reference TRBV19 and TRBJ2-5 gives the full variable domain: DGGITQSPKYLFRKEGQNVTLSCEQNLNHDAMYWYRQDPGQGLRLIYYSQIVNDFQKGDIAEGYSVSREKKESFPLTVTSAQKNPTAFYLCATRSGGETQYFGPGTRLLVL.

The chain recombines TRBV7-4 with TRBJ2-1, with D possibly called TRBD1 or TRBD2 (5 bases each). CDR1 and CDR2 from the germline V gene are SGHVT and SQSDAQ. The CDR3 covers 18 residues. Trimming pared 2 bases from V and 1 base from J, leaving 18 bases between. The CDR3 nucleotides read TGTGCCAGCAGCTTAAAGATCAGGGAGCGGAAATCCTACAATGAGCAGTTCTTC. This gives the protein CASSLKIRERKSYNEQFF.

This clonotype was counted a few times. This chain connects TRBV6-6 to TRBJ2-7; tentative D call: TRBD2 (6 bases). Germline V gene lookup returns CDR1 MNHNY and CDR2 SVGAGI (reference sequence). The V gene lost 6 bases and the J gene lost 5 bases, with 11 bases spanning the gap. The length of the CDR3 is 12 residues. The chain's CDR3 is CASSPEGDEQYF. CDR3 DNA sequence: TGTGCCAGCAGCCCGGAGGGAGACGAGCAGTACTTC.

This clonotype was observed a handful of times. This rearrangement joins TRBV7-2 to TRBJ2-7; D might be TRBD2 (5 bases). This CDR3 has 11 amino acids. The germline V gene has CDR1 SGHTA and CDR2 FQGNSA. The V gene lost 8 bases and the J gene lost 4 bases, with 9 bases spanning the gap. CDR3 sequence reads: CASGEWYEQYF. Written as DNA, the CDR3 is TGTGCCAGCGGGGAGTGGTACGAGCAGTACTTC.

J is TRBJ2-5 and V is TRBV11-2; a possible D gene is TRBD2 (5 bases). Germline CDR1 is SGHAT and CDR2 is FQNNGV. The V and J ends lost 5 bases and 2 bases respectively, with 12 bases between them. There are 14 residues in the CDR3. The CDR3 loop is CASSPLRDQETQYF. The CDR3 nucleotides are TGTGCCAGCAGCCCCCTTCGGGATCAAGAGACCCAGTACTTC. The whole variable domain, remainder taken from reference TRBV11-2 and TRBJ2-5, is EAGVAQSPRYKIIEKRQSVAFWCNPISGHATLYWYQQILGQGPKLLIQFQNNGVVDDSQLPKDRFSAERLKGVDSTLKIQPAKLEDSAVYLCASSPLRDQETQYFGPGTRLLVL.

This chain connects TRBV11-2 to TRBJ2-7; D uncertain. Germline V CDR1 and CDR2: SGHAT, FQNNGV. CDR3 size: 13 residues. With 5 bases removed from V and 5 bases from J, the gap between germline ends came to 13 bases. The CDR3: CASSLGSNDEQYF. The CDR3 DNA is TGTGCCAGCAGCCTCGGATCTAACGACGAGCAGTACTTC. Using reference TRBV11-2 and TRBJ2-7 for the parts outside the CDR3, the full variable domain is EAGVAQSPRYKIIEKRQSVAFWCNPISGHATLYWYQQILGQGPKLLIQFQNNGVVDDSQLPKDRFSAERLKGVDSTLKIQPAKLEDSAVYLCASSLGSNDEQYFGPGTRLTVT.

This clonotype was seen a handful of times. V gene TRBV9 combines with J gene TRBJ2-1; D not resolved. CDR1 is SGDLS, CDR2 YYNGEE, per germline. Between the trimmed V and J ends, which lost 0 bases and 3 bases, there was a span of 10 bases. This CDR3 is 15 amino acids long. The CDR3 DNA reads as TGTGCCAGCAGCGTAGTTAGCTCAGGCTACAATGAGCAGTTCTTC. Its translation is CASSVVSSGYNEQFF.

This clonotype was found a few times. V and J are TRBV7-9 and TRBJ2-5; D unresolved. This CDR3 spans 15 amino acids. Trimming shortened V by 3 bases and J by 1 base, and 12 bases separated the two germline ends. CDR1 is SEHNR, CDR2 FQNEAQ, per germline (reference sequence). The CDR3 DNA reads TGTGCCAGCAGCTTCGGCAGGAGATCCCAAGAGACCCAGTACTTC. This sequence encodes CASSFGRRSQETQYF.

This clonotype has a handful of counts. CDR3 sequence (DNA): TGTGCCAGCAGCCAACAGCGGATGGGGGAGCAGTACTTC. This translates into CASSQQRMGEQYF. This rearrangement joins TRBV6-6 to TRBJ2-7; D may be TRBD2 (5 bases). This CDR3 comprises 13 residues. The germline V and J ends were trimmed by 6 bases and 7 bases, with 16 bases remaining between them. Germline V gene lookup returns CDR1 MNHNY and CDR2 SVGAGI (reference sequence).

The chain combines TRBV5-1 with TRBJ1-1; 10 nucleotides agree with TRBD1. Germline CDR1 and CDR2: SGHRS and YFSETQ. J lost 1 base, V lost 3 bases, and 6 bases had no gene match. The CDR3 runs 16 residues. The CDR3 DNA reads as TGCGCCAGCAGCTGGGGGACAGGGGCCCGGAACACTGAAGCTTTCTTT. This encodes CASSWGTGARNTEAFF.

The rearrangement links TRBV28 to TRBJ2-1; maybe TRBD2 (6 bases). The last part of the DNA fits TRBJ2-5 better; the J call may be wrong. Per the germline V gene, CDR1 is MDHEN and CDR2 is SYDVKM. The CDR3 spans 15 residues. CDR3 DNA sequence: TGTGCCAGCAGGGGAAATAGCGGAAAAGGGGAGACCCAGTACTTC. Protein: CASRGNSGKGETQYF.

This clonotype was seen only a few times. The chain couples TRBV15 to TRBJ1-2; D might be TRBD1 (5 bases). The CDR3 has 16 amino acids. V shed 0 bases and J shed 0 bases, with 11 bases lying between them. Germline V gene sequence: CDR1 LNHNV, CDR2 YYDKDF (reference sequence). This CDR3 reads CATSRDRTGPNYGYTF. CDR3 coding DNA: TGTGCCACCAGCAGAGATCGCACAGGACCTAACTATGGCTACACCTTC. Filled out from reference TRBV15 and TRBJ1-2, the complete variable domain reads DAMVIQNPRYQVTQFGKPVTLSCSQTLNHNVMYWYQQKSSQAPKLLFHYYDKDFNNEADTPDNFQSRRPNTSFCFLDIRSPGLGDTAMYLCATSRDRTGPNYGYTFGSGTRLTVV.

The chain is built from TRBV5-1 and TRBJ2-5; 8 bases fit TRBD1. V was pared by 3 bases and J by 6 bases, with 4 bases of the junction left unmatched. CDR1 and CDR2 from the germline V gene are SGHRS and YFSETQ. CDR3 length: 13 residues. CDR3: CASSSGQGQTQYF. CDR3 coding DNA: TGCGCCAGCAGCTCCGGACAGGGCCAGACCCAGTACTTC.

The table lists this clonotype with a few counts. The chain employs TRBV7-9 and TRBJ1-3, with a tentative D call TRBD1 (5 bases). Trimming removed 7 bases from V and 0 bases from J, with 16 bases in between. The CDR3 consists of 16 residues. Germline-derived CDR1 and CDR2 are SEHNR and FQNEAQ (reference sequence). CDR3 nucleotides: TGTGCCAGCACAAAGGCGGGACGGACCTCTGGAAACACCATATATTTT. This codes for CASTKAGRTSGNTIYF.

This chain connects TRBV4-1 to TRBJ1-4; D is possibly TRBD1 (5 bases). V lost 0 bases and J 5 bases, leaving 19 bases between the germline ends. This CDR3 region has 18 residues. Germline assignment: CDR1 MGHRA and CDR2 YSYEKL. The CDR3 DNA reads as TGCGCCAGCAGCCAAGATCGGGGGAACTTTAAGCCAAATGAAAAACTGTTTTTT. This sequence encodes CASSQDRGNFKPNEKLFF.

This clonotype was counted ten times or more. V and J are TRBV3-1 and TRBJ1-1; D gene unclear. There are 12 residues in the CDR3. V was shortened by 2 bases and J by 3 bases, with 4 bases between the two germline ends. The germline gives CDR1 LGHDT, CDR2 YNNKEL (reference sequence). The CDR3 bases are TGTGCCAGCAGCCAACTGGACACTGAAGCTTTCTTT. Translation: CASSQLDTEAFF.

In its sample, this clonotype was seen a few times. The chain employs TRBV27 and TRBJ2-5; D tentatively reads TRBD1 or TRBD2 (5 bases each). This CDR3 has 14 residues. The germline CDR1 and CDR2 sequences are MNHEY and SMNVEV (reference sequence). V lost 3 bases, J lost 7 bases, and 15 bases lay in between. CDR3 coding DNA: TGTGCCAGCAGTTTGCGAGGGGTCCACGGGACCCAGTACTTC. Translated: CASSLRGVHGTQYF.

This clonotype turned up a few times. This chain connects TRBV28 to TRBJ1-2, with 8 nucleotides matching TRBD1. The CDR3 extends over 15 amino acids. CDR1 and CDR2 from the germline V gene are MDHEN and SYDVKM. V was pared by 4 bases and J by 3 bases, with 7 bases of the junction left unmatched. CDR3 coding DNA: TGTGCCAGCAGTTCTGAGATACAGGGGGACTATGGCTACACCTTC. This sequence encodes CASSSEIQGDYGYTF.

This clonotype was seen only a few times. This sequence joins TRBV4-1 and TRBJ2-1; 8 nucleotides agree with TRBD2. Looked up from germline, CDR1 is MGHRA and CDR2 is YSYEKL. The CDR3 contains 16 residues. V shed 6 bases and J 1 base; nucleotides not matched to a gene: 8. The CDR3 coding sequence is TGCGCCAGCAGTGTGATTAGCGGGGTTTCCTACAATGAGCAGTTCTTC. It is translated as CASSVISGVSYNEQFF.

A few counts support this clonotype. The chain employs TRBV10-3 and TRBJ2-5; D is unresolved. The J call may be wrong; the DNA end is better matched by TRBJ2-1. CDR3 length: 12 residues. The germline CDR1 and CDR2 sequences are ENHRY and SYGVKD. Written as DNA, the CDR3 is TGTGCCATCAGTGAGAGGGCTGATGAGCAGTTCTTC. It is translated as CAISERADEQFF.

This clonotype was counted between two and nine times. The chain carries TRBV20-1 and TRBJ2-5; 10 bases line up with TRBD2. The DNA matches TRBJ2-1 better at its end, which makes the J call doubtful. Per the germline V gene, CDR1 is DFQATT and CDR2 is SNEGSKA (reference sequence). There are 12 residues in the CDR3. In DNA, the CDR3 is TGCAGTGCGTGGACTAGCGGTAATGAGCAGTTCTTC. It codes for CSAWTSGNEQFF.

The chain has TRBV10-3 and TRBJ2-2, with 7 nucleotides matching TRBD2. The length of the CDR3 is 16 residues. With 4 bases clipped from V and 2 bases from J, the junction kept 7 bases outside the gene matches. Per germline, CDR1 ENHRY and CDR2 SYGVKD. In nucleotides, the CDR3 is TGTGCCATCAGTGCGAAACTAGCGACTAACACCGGGGAGCTGTTTTTT. Protein sequence: CAISAKLATNTGELFF.

A few counts support this clonotype. The V gene is TRBV5-1, the J gene TRBJ1-4; 7 bases fit TRBD1. Germline CDR1 and CDR2: SGHRS and YFSETQ. Germline trimming cut 4 bases from V and 10 bases from J; bases unmatched to any gene: 13. The CDR3 extends over 15 amino acids. CDR3: CASSPLGTAGAKLFF. The CDR3 coding sequence is TGCGCCAGCAGCCCCCTCGGGACAGCGGGAGCAAAACTGTTTTTT.

The CDR3 coding sequence is TGTGCCAGCAGCTTACCCCCTGGACTTGTCTACGAGCAGTACTTC. Its protein product is CASSLPPGLVYEQYF. The V gene is TRBV11-2, the J gene TRBJ2-7, with D maybe TRBD2 (5 bases). This CDR3 has 15 amino acids. Germline assignment: CDR1 SGHAT and CDR2 FQNNGV. Trimming left V 2 bases short and J 3 bases short, with 14 bases between.

Many counts were recorded for this clonotype. V and J are TRBV20-1 and TRBJ2-5; D is uncertain. This CDR3 has 12 amino acids. The germline V gene encodes CDR1 DFQATT and CDR2 SNEGSKA (reference sequence). Trimming stripped 3 bases from V and 1 base from J, with 6 bases between. The CDR3 bases are TGCAGTGCTAGCTCAGTCCAAGAGACCCAGTACTTC. This sequence encodes CSASSVQETQYF.

The table lists this clonotype with a count of one. The chain employs TRBV4-1 and TRBJ2-1; 12 bases map to TRBD2. Germline assignment: CDR1 MGHRA and CDR2 YSYEKL. V was pared by 0 bases and J by 4 bases, with 13 bases of the junction left unmatched. The CDR3 sequence is 20 residues long. CDR3 DNA sequence: TGCGCCAGCAGCCAAGATCTAGCGGGAGGGTACCGAAGGGCTTACAATGAGCAGTTCTTC. Translating gives CASSQDLAGGYRRAYNEQFF.

This clonotype was observed a handful of times. Being one base from a much bigger clone, this may be a read error. The rearrangement uses TRBV12-3 or TRBV12-4 and TRBJ1-1; D unresolved. V shed 0 bases and J shed 3 bases, with 8 bases lying between them. The CDR3 runs 14 residues. CDR3: CASSLASKYTEAFF. In DNA, the CDR3 is TGTGCCAGCAGTTTAGCGTCAAAGTACACTGAAGCTTTCTTT.

Ten or more counts support this clonotype. The chain employs TRBV29-1 and TRBJ2-5; D may be TRBD2 (5 bases). Trimming cost V 3 bases and J 2 bases, with 16 bases left between them. The CDR3 length is 15 residues. CDR1 is SQVTM and CDR2 is ANQGSEA in the germline V gene. The CDR3 nucleotides read TGCAGCGTTGATTCTTGGCTAGCCAGACAAGAGACCCAGTACTTC. This sequence encodes CSVDSWLARQETQYF.

The CDR3 sequence: CASSQERSTEAFF. The CDR3 DNA reads TGTGCCAGCAGTCAGGAAAGGTCTACTGAAGCTTTCTTT. The chain is built from TRBV12-3 or TRBV12-4 and TRBJ1-1, with unresolved D. This CDR3 region has 13 residues. Trimming stripped 5 bases from V and 5 bases from J, with 12 bases between.